The entry below describes one T cell receptor (beta chain). It lacks a known antigen. It has no much larger one-base neighbor in the sample; base qualities were not kept. The source of the sample is a study of T cell responses to AZD1222 COVID-19 vaccine (dated by TCRdb to about 2021). Looking at the study overall: Because spike-specific TCR depth and breadth did not differ between the two schedules, AZD1222 recipients who got a second dose at roughly 4 weeks were pooled with those who got a second dose at roughly 12 weeks. TCR sequencing covered some 240 trial participants: 207 given two doses of AZD1222 and around 26 given two doses of MenACWY control vaccine. Enrollment into the trials was organized by age into subgroups of 18-55, 56-69 and 70-plus years, and those subgroups contained about 160, 30 and 59 TCR-sequenced participants, respectively. The study at large found these results: Most participants were white British and females outnumbered males, and the authors suggested that clonal diversity may have been underestimated. The 56-69-year group was small, and its depth increase did not reach significance, likely because of low power. Conclusions about previously exposed vaccinees are limited, since just 5 to 7 AZD1222 recipients were seropositive for SARS-CoV-2 at baseline. Because no samples from the day 14 peak response were available, repertoires could be characterized only after the peak T cell response. After two AZD1222 doses, both the breadth and the depth of spike-specific TCRs were significantly higher than at day 0 and than in MenACWY recipients. CD4 TCRs associated with the vaccine covered the entire spike protein, and the dominant responses were in regions 160-218 and 743-854. Nearly half of unique spike-specific TCRs reportedly recognized epitopes outside regions mutated in the B.1.351 and B.1.1.7 variants.

The intended sense of this specimen's time point label: baseline before first vaccination. Vaccinee samples were obtained from the UK trials COV001 and COV002, which included a single-blind randomized controlled phase 2/3 trial of AZD1222 (ChAdOx1 nCoV-19) in healthy adults. For TCRbeta chain sequencing, PBMC samples from trial participants were taken at day 0 and at day 28 after the second dose. The CDR3 regions of human TCRbeta chains were analyzed by immunosequencing. Processing in the source paper ran as follows. TCRs in the repertoires were matched against a reference library of SARS-CoV-2-specific TCRs that had been generated with the MIRA antigen-specificity platform. Breadth was defined as the fraction of unique TCRs that were SARS-CoV-2-associated. Depth was defined as the fraction of total T cells that were SARS-CoV-2-associated. Using the MIRA data, each spike-specific TCR was assigned both to the spike region to which the TCR was reactive and to a CD4 or CD8 class. Log10-transformed breadth and depth values were compared by one-way ANOVA with Sidak's multiple comparisons tests. Entries here come from immuneACCESS through TCRdb and include only in-frame sequences with V and J called. Some clones fail to appear in such tables; in the studies checked, an unresolved V gene covers under half of the shortfall, and the cause of the remainder is unknown. D and trimming come from the DNA, and the V and J calls and clone size come from that table. Here the sample has more than 95,000 clones; roughly 90% occur a single time. Together, the top ten hold approximately 7% of the sample.

The sequence was collected from an adult in good health. Specimen: peripheral blood, collected on day 0 of AZD1222 vaccination.

At the DNA level, the sequence is TGTGCCAGCAGTACAGGGTCCCCCTCACCCCTCCACTTT. Its protein reads: CASSTGSPSPLHF. This chain joins TRBV6-5 to TRBJ1-6; the best D guess is TRBD1, with 6 bases matching. V sheds 5 bases and J sheds 10 bases, leaving 12 bases between their ends. The CDR3, from cysteine to phenylalanine, totals 13 residues. Only the CDR3 part of the read is kept: 39 bases, read in frame from the first base. CDR1 is given as MNHEY and CDR2 as SVGAGI, both from the germline V gene.